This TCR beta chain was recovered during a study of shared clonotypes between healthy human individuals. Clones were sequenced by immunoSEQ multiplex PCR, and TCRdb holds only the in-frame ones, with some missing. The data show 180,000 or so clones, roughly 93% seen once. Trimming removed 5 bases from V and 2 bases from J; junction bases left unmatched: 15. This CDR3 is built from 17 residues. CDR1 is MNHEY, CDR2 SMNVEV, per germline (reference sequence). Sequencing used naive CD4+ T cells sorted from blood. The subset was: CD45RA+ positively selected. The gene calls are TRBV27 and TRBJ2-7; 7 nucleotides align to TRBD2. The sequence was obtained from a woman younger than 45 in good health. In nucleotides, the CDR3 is TGTGCCAGCAGTCGAGAGAGAATAAGGACTAGGACCTACGAGCAGTACTTC. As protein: CASSRERIRTRTYEQYF.